Detailed here is one T cell receptor (beta chain). The CDR3 covers 15 residues. Germline lookup yields CDR1 KGHSH and CDR2 LQKENI. Trimming at V came to 10 bases and at J to 2 bases, leaving 10 bases not matched to a gene. Data came from immunoSEQ multiplex PCR; TCRdb stores just in-frame clones and leaves some out. This table has about 110,000 clones, 60% to 85% appearing once. These data originate in a study of blood T cell repertoires in COVID-19. For the study at large: Nucleic acid was either cDNA or gDNA, and it came from T cells, B-cell-depleted T cells, or PBMCs.

This TCR was sampled from a man aged 65 to 79 with acute or convalescent COVID-19. Sequencing was performed on peripheral blood. The V call is TRBV18, the J call TRBJ2-2; TRBD1 matches 7 bases. CDR3 region: CATPGKGANTGELFF. The DNA for the CDR3 is TGTGCCACCCCCGGGAAGGGGGCAAACACCGGGGAGCTGTTTTTT.